This T cell receptor beta chain was profiled in a study of T cells of healthy individuals. The sample holds a few counts of this clonotype. No DNA is shown, since the ends of the CDR3 on it are uncertain; the CDR3 is the one TCRdb lists. Germline loops: CDR1 SGHRS, CDR2 YFSETQ. With termini counted, the CDR3 has 24 amino acids. TCRdb independently ran MiXCR on the 5' RACE reads; one entry per CDR3 protein. The sample records around 53,000 distinct CDR3 sequences, roughly 14% being singletons. The chain carries TRBV5-1 and TRBJ2-5; TRBD2 reflects the table's D call only, with no check against the DNA. This clonotype originated in a human donor in good health. Here the CDR3 reads CASSLNSGGNQETQYFRNQETQYF.